This is a list of T cell receptor beta chains from one sample in a study of blood T cell repertoires in COVID-19. Generated by immunoSEQ multiplex PCR, the TCRdb table keeps only in-frame clones and is missing some. The sample holds 150,000 to 200,000 clones; approximately 90% are singletons and the top ten take under 5%. Input material: peripheral blood. The receptors here all came from a human donor in a cohort sampled during active COVID-19. Both conserved end residues are part of each CDR3. D genes are given only for firm matches. Not all rows give a size; the values are once, few, many and, for expanded clones, a class.

J gene,V gene,D gene,clone size,CDR3 protein
TRBJ1-3,TRBV19,-,-,CASSMSWGRRGNTIYF
TRBJ1-1,TRBV27,-,-,CASSPTPGHRVPEAFF
TRBJ2-3,TRBV6-5,-,-,CASSGSGDTQYF
TRBJ1-6,TRBV7-2,TRBD1,-,CASSFHRGDYNSPLHF
TRBJ2-7,TRBV4-1,TRBD1,-,CASSSGQYYEQYF
TRBJ2-1,TRBV5-1,-,-,CASSLEYSSYNEQFF
TRBJ1-4,TRBV6-5,-,-,CASSYVFGPNEKLFF
TRBJ2-1,TRBV6-2/TRBV6-3,-,-,CASSYSGASHRFNEQFF
TRBJ2-2,TRBV24-1,TRBD1,-,CATRTATETGSGELFF
TRBJ1-2,TRBV5-6,TRBD1,-,CASSQKGARAYGYTF
TRBJ1-2,TRBV18,TRBD1,-,CASSPSGGDYGYTF
TRBJ1-6,TRBV15,-,-,CATSRDRGIRSYNSPLHF
TRBJ2-7,TRBV7-6,TRBD2,-,CASSPQRESREQYF
TRBJ2-7,TRBV6-6,-,-,CASSSHRTADYEQYF
TRBJ2-1,TRBV9,-,-,CASSVSDATSTHNEQFF
TRBJ2-4,TRBV28,TRBD2,-,CASSYGTSGTLAKNIQYF
TRBJ2-7,TRBV10-3,-,-,CAIRDRSYEQYF
TRBJ2-1,TRBV11-3,-,-,CASSLGGSNEQFF
TRBJ1-3,TRBV19,TRBD1,few,CASRPGDRARNTIYF
TRBJ2-7,TRBV12-3/TRBV12-4,-,-,CASSRQETYEQYF
TRBJ1-2,TRBV6-5,-,-,CASSYSETGTPRGYTF
TRBJ2-7,TRBV7-9,-,-,CASSLESTGRREQYF
TRBJ1-2,TRBV6-6,-,-,CASSPPQGKPNYGYTF
TRBJ1-6,TRBV6-5,-,-,CASSIGSSPLHF
TRBJ2-3,TRBV7-2,-,once,CASSTSPGKADTQYF
TRBJ1-3,TRBV3-1/TRBV3-2,-,-,CASSQGWGGSGNTIYF
TRBJ2-1,TRBV27,TRBD2,-,CASSSGLAGGRQFF
TRBJ2-7,TRBV30,TRBD1,once,CAWTTGLGQYF
TRBJ1-2,TRBV19,-,-,CASSTTNGYTF
TRBJ2-7,TRBV4-3,-,-,CASSQDGTTDYEQYF
TRBJ1-1,TRBV19,-,-,CASSPQGNTEAFF
TRBJ1-5,TRBV19,-,-,CASSIASGAQPQHF
TRBJ2-2,TRBV7-2,-,once,CASSLARLLTSERVGELFF
TRBJ2-1,TRBV2,TRBD1,-,CASYPDRGRREQFF
TRBJ2-1,TRBV11-2,TRBD1,-,CASSRSGQVYINEQFF
TRBJ1-1,TRBV12-3/TRBV12-4,-,-,CASRPTENTEAFF
TRBJ2-3,TRBV27,TRBD1,-,CASSLHMMRDRGGTDTQYF
TRBJ2-3,TRBV10-3,TRBD2,-,CAISHAPGLANTDTQYF
TRBJ2-3,TRBV7-2,-,-,CASSSRRGLEDTQYF
TRBJ1-2,TRBV2,TRBD1,-,CASSETGGYYGYTF
TRBJ2-1,TRBV5-1,TRBD2,-,CASSLGLAGFYEQFF
TRBJ1-2,TRBV30,-,-,CAWSRGASYGYTF
TRBJ2-7,TRBV27,TRBD2,-,CASSLSGSGDYEQYF
TRBJ2-1,TRBV7-2,TRBD2,-,CASSPQMPKGLVGGEQFF
TRBJ2-5,TRBV29-1,TRBD2,once,CSGTGTSGAGTQYF
TRBJ1-1,TRBV6-6,-,once,CASSHPTLLEAFF
TRBJ2-3,TRBV10-3,-,-,CAIKSGTLSTDTQYF
TRBJ2-7,TRBV24-1,TRBD1,-,CATSDPVDRSSYEQYF
TRBJ2-1,TRBV6-5,-,-,CASSYSGEADEQFF
TRBJ2-7,TRBV2,-,-,CASSDLGGLHEQYF
TRBJ1-2,TRBV18,TRBD1,once,CASSPDPGQGKWNYGYTF
TRBJ1-4,TRBV27,-,-,CASSLKGRNEKLFF
TRBJ2-7,TRBV5-1,TRBD2,once,CASSLTSGNYEQYF
TRBJ2-7,TRBV5-5,TRBD1,once,CASSPRDRAYEQYF
TRBJ1-2,TRBV11-2,TRBD1,-,CASSSHRDSYGYTF
TRBJ2-3,TRBV18,-,-,CASSVRDLRGRGGDTQYF
TRBJ1-2,TRBV5-1,-,once,CASSLASGNGVYGYTF